The 16 T cell receptor beta chains below all came from one sample that was sequenced in a study of naive and memory T cell subsets. Two oligonucleotides, mixed equimolar, formed the beta constant-region primer covering TRBC1 and TRBC2. TCRdb passed the UMI-ligation and nested PCR reads through MiXCR, listing each CDR3 protein once. Of about 85,000 distinct CDR3 sequences listed, under 15% were seen once; the top ten hold approximately 0.84%. Material for sequencing was central memory CD4+ T cells from blood. The receptors derive from a human donor in good health.

The chain joins TRBV28 to TRBJ2-5; D not resolved. The CDR3 extends over 12 amino acids. V was pared by 1 base and J by 5 bases, with 5 bases between. Germline CDR1 and CDR2: MDHEN and SYDVKM. In nucleotides, the CDR3 is TGTGCCAGCAGTTTATACGCGGAGACCCAGTACTTC. Translation gives CASSLYAETQYF. Using reference TRBV28 and TRBJ2-5 for the parts outside the CDR3, the full variable domain is DVKVTQSSRYLVKRTGEKVFLECVQDMDHENMFWYRQDPGLGLRLIYFSYDVKMKEKGDIPEGYSVSREKKERFSLILESASTNQTSMYLCASSLYAETQYFGPGTRLLVL.

This clonotype was observed at least ten times. The chain is built from TRBV24-1 and TRBJ2-5, with D perhaps assigned TRBD1 or TRBD2 (5 bases each). Between the trimmed V and J ends, which lost 3 bases and 5 bases, there was a span of 9 bases. This CDR3 contains 13 residues. Germline CDR1 and CDR2: KGHDR and SFDVKD. The CDR3 coding sequence is TGTGCCACCAGTGATGGGGGAGTTGAGACCCAGTACTTC. Translation gives CATSDGGVETQYF.

This clonotype was found a few times. V and J are TRBV7-3 and TRBJ2-4; D gene unclear. The CDR3 runs 13 residues. V gave up 2 bases and J gave up 4 bases, with 6 bases separating them. The germline CDR1 and CDR2 sequences are SGHTA and FQGTGA. The CDR3 here is CASSLGGKNIQYF. CDR3 coding DNA: TGTGCCAGCAGCTTAGGTGGAAAAAACATTCAGTACTTC.

CDR3 amino acids: CSAVSLGTLNSYEQYF. The CDR3 bases are TGCAGTGCAGTATCCCTAGGGACCTTAAACTCCTACGAGCAGTACTTC. The chain couples TRBV20-1 to TRBJ2-7, with D possibly called TRBD1 or TRBD2 (5 bases each). The CDR3 is 16 residues long. Germline CDR1 is DFQATT and CDR2 is SNEGSKA (reference sequence). With 6 bases removed from V and 0 bases from J, the gap between germline ends came to 21 bases.

The table lists this clonotype with a few counts. This chain connects TRBV29-1 to TRBJ2-1; the D gene is possibly TRBD2 (6 bases). The CDR3 is 14 amino acids. In germline, CDR1 is SQVTM, CDR2 ANQGSEA. V lost 5 bases and J 8 bases, leaving 19 bases between the germline ends. The CDR3 bases are TGCAGCGTTCAGGGTGGCGGGAACATCGATGAGCAGTTCTTC. Translating it yields CSVQGGGNIDEQFF.

This clonotype was observed many times. The chain couples TRBV9 to TRBJ2-3; the D is unclear. The germline V and J ends were trimmed by 7 bases and 4 bases, with 7 bases remaining between them. Germline V lookup: CDR1 SGDLS, CDR2 YYNGEE. The CDR3 consists of 11 residues. CDR3 sequence: CASGISDTQYF. The CDR3 DNA follows: TGTGCCAGCGGGATATCAGATACGCAGTATTTT.

This clonotype was observed many times. V is TRBV6-5 and J is TRBJ1-5; D gene uncertain. V was cut by 3 bases and J by 1 base, with 4 bases left in between. Germline CDR1 and CDR2: MNHEY and SVGAGI. The CDR3 totals 13 residues. This CDR3 is CASSYTSNQPQHF. The DNA for the CDR3 is TGTGCCAGCAGTTATACAAGCAATCAGCCCCAGCATTTT.

The V call is TRBV28, the J call TRBJ1-5; no firm D call. In germline, CDR1 is MDHEN, CDR2 SYDVKM. The CDR3 consists of 12 residues. V lost 5 bases and J 4 bases, leaving 6 bases between the germline ends. CDR3 coding DNA: TGTGCCAGCAGTCAACTAAATCAGCCCCAGCATTTT. This encodes CASSQLNQPQHF.

Regarding this clonotype: A read error is possible here, since a much larger clone lies one base away. The V and J genes are TRBV6-2 or TRBV6-3 and TRBJ2-5, with D perhaps matching TRBD1 (5 bases). Germline CDR1 MNHEY, CDR2 SVGEGT. The V and J ends lost 10 bases and 5 bases respectively, with 20 bases between them. The CDR3 has 14 residues. CDR3 sequence (DNA): TGTGCCACCGGGCCCCATGGTAACAGGGAGACCCAGTACTTC. It encodes CATGPHGNRETQYF.

The chain carries TRBV9 and TRBJ2-5; D perhaps matches TRBD2 (6 bases). Germline V CDR1 and CDR2: SGDLS, YYNGEE. The CDR3 contains 12 residues. V was trimmed by 9 bases and J by 3 bases, leaving 12 bases between them. In DNA form, the CDR3 reads TGTGCCAACGGGCGGGGCAAAGAGACCCAGTACTTC. Protein sequence: CANGRGKETQYF.

The chain has TRBV5-1 and TRBJ2-6; unclear D gene. CDR3 length: 21 residues. Between the trimmed V and J ends, which lost 4 bases and 1 base, there was a span of 27 bases. Germline-derived CDR1 and CDR2 are SGHRS and YFSETQ. CDR3 nucleotide sequence: TGCGCCAGCAGCCCTGGACGGATGTCCACCTACCACTTATCTGGGGCCAACGTCCTGACTTTC. Protein sequence: CASSPGRMSTYHLSGANVLTF.

The rearrangement links TRBV20-1 to TRBJ1-5; 7 bases fit TRBD1. Trimming removed 6 bases from V and 2 bases from J; junction bases left unmatched: 10. Germline V gene lookup returns CDR1 DFQATT and CDR2 SNEGSKA (reference sequence). The CDR3 extends over 15 amino acids. The DNA of the CDR3 is TGCAGTGCCCACTCCCGAACAGGGGGCAATCAGCCCCAGCATTTT. It specifies CSAHSRTGGNQPQHF.

This clonotype has a handful of counts. The genes are TRBV5-5 and TRBJ2-1; 14 bases align to TRBD2. The CDR3 runs 18 residues. The germline V gene has CDR1 SGHKS and CDR2 YYEKEE (reference sequence). J was trimmed by 6 bases and V by 0 bases; bases with no gene match: 8. In nucleotides, the CDR3 is TGTGCCAGCAGCTTGGGACTAGCGGGAGGGCCTCACGGCAATGAGCAGTTCTTC. It is translated as CASSLGLAGGPHGNEQFF.

This chain connects TRBV4-3 to TRBJ2-7; D is perhaps TRBD1 (5 bases). CDR1 LGHNA and CDR2 YSLEER come from the germline V gene. The V end was cut by 1 base, the J end by 2 bases, with 12 bases between. The CDR3 extends over 15 amino acids. This CDR3 reads CASSQAAGFAYEQYF. The CDR3 DNA reads TGCGCCAGCAGCCAAGCGGCAGGGTTTGCCTACGAGCAGTACTTC.

This chain links TRBV29-1 with TRBJ2-1, with D maybe TRBD2 (6 bases). The V end was cut by 4 bases, the J end by 8 bases, with 18 bases between. The CDR3 covers 14 residues. Germline CDR1 and CDR2: SQVTM and ANQGSEA. The CDR3 protein is CSVVGGAYMDEQFF. The DNA of the CDR3 is TGCAGCGTTGTGGGGGGAGCCTACATGGATGAGCAGTTCTTC.

This sequence joins TRBV5-1 and TRBJ2-5; weak D call: TRBD2 (6 bases). Germline V gene lookup returns CDR1 SGHRS and CDR2 YFSETQ. This CDR3 comprises 13 residues. Trimming stripped 2 bases from V and 5 bases from J, with 10 bases between. Here the CDR3 reads CASSLGGLETQYF. The CDR3 DNA sequence: TGCGCCAGCAGCTTAGGAGGGCTGGAGACCCAGTACTTC. The whole variable domain, filled in from reference TRBV5-1 and TRBJ2-5, reads KAGVTQTPRYLIKTRGQQVTLSCSPISGHRSVSWYQQTPGQGLQFLFEYFSETQRNKGNFPGRFSGRQFSNSRSEMNVSTLELGDSALYLCASSLGGLETQYFGPGTRLLVL.